This T cell receptor (beta chain) was sequenced in a study of blood T cell repertoires in COVID-19. On the study more broadly: Donors in the United States, Italy and Spain gave samples during acute or convalescent COVID-19. The analysed material was cDNA or gDNA that came from T cells, B-cell-depleted T cells, or PBMCs.

Profiling relied on immunoSEQ multiplex PCR, and the TCRdb table lists in-frame clones only, not all of them. The sample records roughly 280,000 clones, roughly 86% being singletons. Seattle's enrolled individuals joined amid active infection and were then monitored longitudinally. The CDR3 extends over 15 amino acids. Trimming took 5 bases from V and 6 from J, leaving 17 bases between them. Looked up from germline, CDR1 is WNHNN and CDR2 is SYGVQD (reference sequence). The J gene is TRBJ2-1, the V gene TRBV10-1; maybe TRBD2 (5 bases). The specimen was peripheral blood. This clonotype originated in a woman aged 55-70 years with COVID-19, enrolled during active disease. CDR3 protein: CASSPSGGGSNEQFF. DNA for the CDR3: TGCGCCAGCAGTCCGAGTGGAGGTGGGAGCAATGAGCAGTTCTTC.